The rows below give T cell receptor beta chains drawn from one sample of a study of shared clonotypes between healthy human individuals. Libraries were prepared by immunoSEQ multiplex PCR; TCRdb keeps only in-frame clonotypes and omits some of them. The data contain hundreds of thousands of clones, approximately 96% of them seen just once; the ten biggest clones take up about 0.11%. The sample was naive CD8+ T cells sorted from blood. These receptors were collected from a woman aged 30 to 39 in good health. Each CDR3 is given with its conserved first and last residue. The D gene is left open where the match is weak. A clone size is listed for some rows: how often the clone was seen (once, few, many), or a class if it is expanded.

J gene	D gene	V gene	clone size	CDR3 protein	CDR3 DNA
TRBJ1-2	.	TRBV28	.	CASSLLVVGGSDGYTF	TGTGCCAGCAGTTTATTGGTGGTTGGGGGATCGGATGGCTACACCTTC
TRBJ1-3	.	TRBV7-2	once	CASSAPPGNTIYF	TGTGCCAGCAGCGCCCCCCCAGGAAACACCATATATTTT
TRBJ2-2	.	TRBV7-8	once	CASSLDPGLSLEELFF	TGTGCCAGCAGCTTAGACCCGGGACTCTCCTTAGAGGAGCTGTTTTTT
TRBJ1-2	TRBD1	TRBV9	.	CASSGKGQGVVYGYTF	TGTGCCAGCAGCGGAAAGGGACAGGGGGTGGTATATGGCTACACCTTC
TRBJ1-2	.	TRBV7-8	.	CASSPSYDPGYTF	TGTGCCAGCAGCCCTAGTTACGACCCGGGCTACACCTTC
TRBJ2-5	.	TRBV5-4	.	CASSPALAGRKETQYF	TGTGCCAGCAGCCCCGCCCTGGCGGGAAGAAAAGAGACCCAGTACTTC
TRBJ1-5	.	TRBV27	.	CASSLSGMGNQPQHF	TGTGCCAGCAGTTTATCGGGGATGGGCAATCAGCCCCAGCATTTT
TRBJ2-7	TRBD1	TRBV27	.	CASSRGQGVYEQYF	TGTGCCAGCAGCCGAGGACAGGGGGTATACGAGCAGTACTTC
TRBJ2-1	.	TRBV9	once	CASSVGGGGYEQFF	TGTGCCAGCAGCGTCGGGGGAGGGGGCTATGAGCAGTTCTTC
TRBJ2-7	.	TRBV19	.	CASSIDQAYEQYF	TGTGCCAGTAGTATAGATCAGGCCTACGAGCAGTACTTC
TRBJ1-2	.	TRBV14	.	CASSPGGIIQAGGVVYGYTF	TGTGCCAGCAGCCCAGGAGGGATAATACAGGCCGGTGGGGTAGTCTATGGCTACACCTTC
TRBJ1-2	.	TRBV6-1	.	CASTTGYYGYTF	TGTGCCAGCACCACAGGGTACTATGGCTACACCTTC
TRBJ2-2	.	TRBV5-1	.	CASSLARAPGELFF	TGCGCCAGCAGCTTGGCCCGGGCCCCCGGGGAGCTGTTTTTT
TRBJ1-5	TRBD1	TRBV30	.	CAWSPGGWQPQHF	TGTGCCTGGAGCCCAGGGGGCTGGCAGCCCCAGCATTTT
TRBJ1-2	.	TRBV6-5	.	CASRDRTNYGYTF	TGTGCCAGCAGGGACAGAACTAACTATGGCTACACCTTC
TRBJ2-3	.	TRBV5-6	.	CASSLQGRTDTQYF	TGTGCCAGCAGCTTGCAGGGCCGCACAGATACGCAGTATTTT
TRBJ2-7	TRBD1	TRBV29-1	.	CSVRNPGQRTYEQYF	TGCAGCGTTAGAAATCCGGGACAGAGAACCTACGAGCAGTACTTC
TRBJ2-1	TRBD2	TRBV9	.	CASSSSGAEQFF	TGTGCCAGCAGCTCTAGCGGGGCTGAGCAGTTCTTC
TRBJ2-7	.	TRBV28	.	CASSFTRLGEQYF	TGTGCCAGCAGTTTTACGCGATTAGGAGAGCAGTACTTC
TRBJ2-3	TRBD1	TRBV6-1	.	CASSTGTGYTDTQYF	TGTGCCAGCAGTACCGGGACAGGGTACACAGATACGCAGTATTTT
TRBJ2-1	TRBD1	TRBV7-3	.	CASRDRSNEQFF	TGTGCCAGCAGGGACAGGTCCAATGAGCAGTTCTTC
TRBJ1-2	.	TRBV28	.	CASSPTVGADGYTF	TGTGCCAGCAGTCCCACCGTGGGGGCGGATGGCTACACCTTC
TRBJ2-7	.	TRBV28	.	CAIGGITYEQYF	TGTGCCATTGGGGGAATAACCTACGAGCAGTACTTC
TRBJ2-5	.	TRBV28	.	CASSPFDSHQETQYF	TGTGCCAGCAGCCCTTTTGACAGCCACCAAGAGACCCAGTACTTC
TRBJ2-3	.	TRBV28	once	CASSPYRAGSSTDTQYF	TGTGCCAGCAGTCCTTATCGAGCCGGGTCTAGCACAGATACGCAGTATTTT
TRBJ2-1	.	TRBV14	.	CASSHGQLNEQFF	TGTGCCAGCAGCCATGGACAGCTTAATGAGCAGTTCTTC
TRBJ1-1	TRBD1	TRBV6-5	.	CASSHGTGVTEAFF	TGTGCCAGCAGCCACGGGACAGGGGTCACTGAAGCTTTCTTT
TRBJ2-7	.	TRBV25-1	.	CASSEVGHGEPGEQYF	TGTGCCAGCAGTGAAGTAGGGCATGGGGAACCAGGCGAGCAGTACTTC
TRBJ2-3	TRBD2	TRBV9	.	CASSPVMGLAGVTDTQYF	TGTGCCAGCAGCCCGGTGATGGGACTAGCGGGAGTAACAGATACGCAGTATTTT
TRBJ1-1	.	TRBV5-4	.	CASSLDYSMNTEAFF	TGTGCCAGCAGCTTGGACTACAGCATGAACACTGAAGCTTTCTTT
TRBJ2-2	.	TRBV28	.	CASSLFTGANTGELFF	TGTGCCAGCAGCCTTTTCACGGGGGCGAACACCGGGGAGCTGTTTTTT
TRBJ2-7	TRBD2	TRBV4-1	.	CASSQSGSFGYEQYF	TGCGCCAGCAGCCAAAGCGGGAGTTTCGGGTACGAGCAGTACTTC
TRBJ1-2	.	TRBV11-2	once	CASSEGVGYTF	TGTGCCAGCAGCGAAGGGGTTGGCTACACCTTC
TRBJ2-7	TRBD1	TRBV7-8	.	CASSPGQGVSEQYF	TGTGCCAGCAGCCCTGGACAGGGCGTCTCCGAGCAGTACTTC
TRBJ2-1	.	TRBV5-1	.	CASRFDEVNEQFF	TGCGCCAGCAGATTCGACGAGGTGAATGAGCAGTTCTTC
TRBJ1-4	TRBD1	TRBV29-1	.	CSVETGTGEKLFF	TGCAGCGTTGAAACCGGGACAGGTGAAAAACTGTTTTTT
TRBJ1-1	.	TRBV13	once	CASSWGGLRMNTEAFF	TGTGCCAGCAGCTGGGGTGGGCTCCGCATGAACACTGAAGCTTTCTTT
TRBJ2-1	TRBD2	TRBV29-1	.	CSVAGGVIIENNEQFF	TGCAGCGTTGCGGGAGGGGTAATTATTGAGAACAATGAGCAGTTCTTC
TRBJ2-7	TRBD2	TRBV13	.	CASSLSGRGYEQYF	TGTGCCAGCAGCTTAAGCGGGAGGGGCTACGAGCAGTACTTC
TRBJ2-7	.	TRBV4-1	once	CASSPRENLEYEQYF	TGCGCCAGCAGCCCCCGAGAAAACCTAGAGTACGAGCAGTACTTC
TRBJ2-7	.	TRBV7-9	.	CASSYPGQTYEQYF	TGTGCCAGCAGCTACCCGGGACAAACCTACGAGCAGTACTTC
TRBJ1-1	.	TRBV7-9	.	CASSLGVPEAFF	TGTGCCAGCAGCTTAGGGGTTCCTGAAGCTTTCTTT
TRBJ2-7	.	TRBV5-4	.	CASSPPGLYEQYF	TGTGCCAGCAGCCCCCCCGGACTTTACGAGCAGTACTTC
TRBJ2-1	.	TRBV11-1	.	CASSLLVGDTNNEQFF	TGTGCCAGCAGCTTACTCGTTGGGGACACAAACAATGAGCAGTTCTTC
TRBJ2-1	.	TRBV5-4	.	CASSFGAGPYNEQFF	TGTGCCAGCAGCTTCGGGGCAGGGCCCTACAATGAGCAGTTCTTC
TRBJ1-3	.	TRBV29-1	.	CSVEDPGEYTIYF	TGCAGCGTTGAAGATCCGGGGGAGTACACCATATATTTT
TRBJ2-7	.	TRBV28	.	CASSLRGEQYF	TGTGCCAGCAGTTTAAGGGGCGAGCAGTACTTC
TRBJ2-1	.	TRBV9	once	CASSVALVARTTEQFF	TGTGCCAGCAGCGTAGCTTTGGTAGCGCGGACCACCGAGCAGTTCTTC
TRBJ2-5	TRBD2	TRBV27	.	CASSALTSGRETQYF	TGTGCCAGCAGTGCACTGACTAGCGGGAGAGAGACCCAGTACTTC
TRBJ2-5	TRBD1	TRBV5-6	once	CASSLGGTGETQYF	TGTGCCAGCAGCTTGGGGGGGACAGGGGAGACCCAGTACTTC